Following are 10 T cell receptor beta chains from one sample sequenced in a study of blood T cells in healthy people across ages (dated by TCRdb to 2014 to 2015). The receptor library was made with 5' RACE. A second roughly 6 to 11 cycle PCR used a sample-barcoded 5' primer and a J-beta primer mix. TCRdb ran its own pipeline on the public reads, namely fastp trimming at Q25 and MiXCR clone calling, and kept in-frame beta chains. CDR3 protein sequences are deduplicated, and each keeps its most common genes and DNA. Counted in this sample were approximately 1,700,000 distinct CDR3 sequences; more than 35% of them appeared once. The ten largest clones represent more than 20% of the sample. The sequencing sample was made of blood. These receptors came from a human donor in good health.

The rearrangement uses TRBV29-1 and TRBJ1-2, with a weak D call TRBD1 (5 bases). CDR3 size: 14 residues. Germline V gene data show CDR1 as SQVTM and CDR2 as ANQGSEA. V lost 4 bases and J 3 bases, leaving 15 bases between the germline ends. For the CDR3, the DNA is TGCAGCGTTGGAAGGACCCTCAGGGACTATGGCTACACCTTC. Protein: CSVGRTLRDYGYTF.

In this sample, this clonotype turned up once. This chain uses TRBV6-2 or TRBV6-3 with TRBJ2-7; D call uncertain. Germline lookup yields CDR1 MNHEY and CDR2 SVGEGT. The V and J ends lost 2 bases and 5 bases respectively, with 13 bases between them. The CDR3 length is 14 residues. CDR3 nucleotide sequence: TGTGCCAGCAGTTACCTCGACGCGTACCACGAGCAGTACTTC. Protein: CASSYLDAYHEQYF.

This chain uses TRBV11-2 with TRBJ1-2; 9 positions match TRBD1. V lost 5 bases to trimming and J lost 8 bases; unmatched junction nucleotides: 15. The CDR3 extends over 16 amino acids. Germline CDR1 SGHAT, CDR2 FQNNGV. CDR3 sequence: CASSPVNRGRGKGYTF. The CDR3 DNA follows: TGTGCCAGCAGCCCCGTTAACAGGGGGCGAGGTAAAGGCTACACCTTC.

The table lists this clonotype with a few counts. The V gene is TRBV29-1, the J gene TRBJ1-1, with D possibly matching TRBD1 (6 bases). Deletions cut 8 bases from V and 5 bases from J, with 21 bases between. This CDR3 has 14 amino acids. The germline CDR1 and CDR2 sequences are SQVTM and ANQGSEA. The CDR3 reads CSTPPTGRGTEAFF. In nucleotides, the CDR3 is TGCAGCACCCCTCCTACAGGGAGAGGTACTGAAGCTTTCTTT. The full variable domain, with the rest looked up from reference TRBV29-1 and TRBJ1-1, is SAVISQKPSRDICQRGTSLTIQCQVDSQVTMMFWYRQQPGQSLTLIATANQGSEATYESGFVIDKFPISRPNLTFSTLTVSNMSPEDSSIYLCSTPPTGRGTEAFFGQGTRLTVV.

With regard to this clonotype: Possible read error: a much larger clone is one base away. The chain uses TRBV7-2 and TRBJ1-1; no reliable D call. CDR3 length equals 13 residues. Looked up from germline, CDR1 is SGHTA and CDR2 is FQGNSA. The germline V and J ends were trimmed by 10 bases and 0 bases, with 12 bases remaining between them. The CDR3 sequence: CANRAHMNTEAFF. The CDR3 region has the DNA TGTGCCAACAGAGCACACATGAACACTGAAGCTTTCTTT.

A note on this clonotype: A junction boundary mismatches the germline segment, possibly from a read error. The rearrangement uses TRBV28 and TRBJ2-3; 7 bases are shared with TRBD2. The CDR3 sequence is 16 residues long. The germline V gene has CDR1 MDHEN and CDR2 SYDVKM. The DNA of the CDR3 is TGTGCCAGCAGTTTATTGCCTAGCGGATACACAGGTACGCAGTATTTT. It yields the protein CASSLLPSGYTGTQYF.

V gene TRBV10-3 combines with J gene TRBJ2-4; 8 bases agree with TRBD1. The CDR3 loop spans 14 amino acids. Per the germline V gene, CDR1 is ENHRY and CDR2 is SYGVKD. V was pared by 5 bases and J by 6 bases, with 6 bases of the junction left unmatched. The CDR3 DNA is TGTGCCATCAGTATCGGGACAGGACCAAACATTCAGTACTTC. It translates to CAISIGTGPNIQYF.

The CDR3 DNA is TGTGCCAGCATGGGGGAGGGACTAGGGAACATTCAGTACTTC. Residues: CASMGEGLGNIQYF. V and J are TRBV2 and TRBJ2-4; 8 bases line up with TRBD2. The CDR3 loop spans 14 amino acids. Germline CDR1 and CDR2: SNHLY and FYNNEI. The V gene end was trimmed by 7 bases and the J gene end by 7 bases; junction bases not matched to a gene: 9.

In its sample, this clonotype was seen a few times. The V and J genes are TRBV24-1 and TRBJ2-7; either TRBD1 or TRBD2 may fit D (6 bases each). Trimming stripped 4 bases from V and 2 bases from J, with 17 bases between. Per the germline V gene, CDR1 is KGHDR and CDR2 is SFDVKD. The CDR3 sequence is 16 residues long. This CDR3 is CATSDPEGEVPYEQYF. The CDR3 DNA reads as TGTGCCACCAGTGACCCGGAGGGGGAAGTCCCCTACGAGCAGTACTTC.

The chain carries TRBV12-3 or TRBV12-4 and TRBJ1-2, with 8 bases that match TRBD1. Trimming removed 5 bases from V and 8 bases from J; junction bases left unmatched: 7. The CDR3 is made up of 13 amino acids. The CDR3 here is CASSRTGNGGYTF. CDR3 coding DNA: TGTGCCAGCAGTCGGACAGGGAATGGGGGCTACACCTTC.